This T cell receptor beta chain was identified in a study of T cells in Graves' hyperthyroidism and ophthalmopathy (dated by TCRdb to 2018 to 2020). About the investigation overall: To identify distinguishing TCR V-J signatures, a discovery cohort of 90 to 100 patients was used, comprising 43 with Graves' ophthalmopathy and some 60 with stable Graves' hyperthyroidism. The roughly 100 discovery patients were randomly divided into training and test sets at a 7:3 ratio. Whether ophthalmopathy could be predicted prospectively was tested in an independent validation cohort made up of under 20 hyperthyroidism patients plus 17 patients who later progressed to ophthalmopathy. TCR Vbeta CDR3 sequencing of some 140 peripheral blood samples (over 40 ophthalmopathy, about 74 hyperthyroidism and 17 progressor patients) is reported in the paper. In addition, the study compared T-cell repertoires in thyroid tissue and in blood from five to seven Graves' hyperthyroidism patients. After sampling, hyperthyroidism patients received methimazole starting at 30 mg daily, and ophthalmopathy patients received high-dose intravenous methylprednisolone. General conclusions and limits of the study: Blood samples also contained most of the expanded thyroid clonotypes (frequency above 0.001), which suggests that blood repertoires may reflect thyroid immune responses. In cross-validation, a model built on a 13 V-J signature told ophthalmopathy apart from stable hyperthyroidism with under 90% sensitivity and around 81% specificity, and in testing the same model reached 80%/75%. No statistical method was used to fix the sample size in advance, and group allocation was not hidden from the investigators. In validation, the model predicted progression to ophthalmopathy with around 71% sensitivity and approximately 72% specificity, a median of approximately 6.5 months before onset.

The CDR3 goes from the cysteine to the phenylalanine over 14 residues. Just the 42-base CDR3 DNA is kept, in frame starting at base 1. CDR1 is given as SQVTM and CDR2 as ANQGSEA, both from the germline V gene. The V end gives up 7 bases and the J end 7 bases, leaving 8 bases in the junction not matched to a gene. The TCR beta CDR3 regions were amplified from RNA transcripts. For the first round of RT-PCR on the TCR CDR3, the HTBI primer set was used together with the Qiagen OneStep RT-PCR kit. A second multiplex PCR round built the libraries, followed by size selection and purification. Sequencing of the libraries was done on an Illumina HiSeq2000 using paired-end 100 bp reads. Per the authors' processing: SOAPnuke was used to process the raw data, throwing out any read that contained adapters or uncalled bases, had a mean Phred below 15, or lacked an exact constant-primer or identifier match. High-quality paired reads were merged with COPE v1.2.5, and unique nucleotide sequences were defined as clonotypes. Clonotypes were aligned to IMGT TRBV, TRBD and TRBJ reference segments using MiTCR v1.1. The analysis was restricted to V-J combinations with a frequency above 0.0001, which together covered 99.2% of the repertoires. A TCS score was defined as the ratio of F50 (clonal expansion) to E x V (chaos), with BLOSUM62-based TCRdist applied between CDR3 peptides within each V-J. Welch's t-statistics and random forest reduced 450 to 600 V-J features to about 12, which were used in a naive Bayes classifier (R e1071). TCRdb reprocessed the public reads (quality trimming at Q25 with fastp, clone calling with MiXCR) and kept in-frame beta chains. Entries are consolidated by CDR3 protein sequence, retaining the most common genes and DNA. TCRdb's processing, not the authors' own work, is the source of the V and J calls. The sample contains roughly 580,000 distinct CDR3 sequences, approximately 44% of them found a single time. About 7.9% of the sample goes to the ten largest clones.

As regards this clonotype: Which antigen it targets is not known. No much larger clone is present one base from it, and per-base qualities are unavailable.

Stable Graves' hyperthyroidism was defined as no progression to ophthalmopathy during 18 months of follow-up. The hyperthyroidism patients were between 18 and 65 years old and newly diagnosed, with a disease duration of less than 2 months. Exclusion was applied to patients with uncontrolled infections, other autoimmune diseases, pregnancy or lactation. Diagnoses relied on clinical symptoms, serum thyroxine and TRAb, thyroid ultrasound and orbital computed tomography. Total RNA was extracted with Trizol reagent, and quality was checked on an Agilent 2100 Bioanalyzer. The chain is made from TRBV29-1 and TRBJ1-6; 9 bases in the junction line up with TRBD1. The sequence was obtained from a young woman with Graves' hyperthyroidism. Donor details come from another sample of the same person, matched by shared clones. The sample was peripheral blood or thyroid tissue (not recorded which). Read as DNA, the sequence is TGCAGCGCGGAATCGGGACAGGGAAATTCACCCCTCCACTTT. Its translation reads: CSAESGQGNSPLHF.